Reported below is one T cell receptor (beta chain). The antigen is undetermined. The ends were cut back, 0 bases at V and 2 bases at J, with 16 bases in the middle. This CDR3 has 18 amino acids. These data originate in a study of T cell repertoires in cytomegalovirus infection. The wider study: In public TCR beta signatures, there were indications of both CMV infection and matching HLA type. Study results and caveats: The ex vivo response was dominated by HLA-C-restricted CMV-specific TCR beta clonotypes. There were carriers of CMV plus the relevant HLA, and cumulative public TCR beta family frequency identified them.

From the reads, TCRdb called clonotypes with MiXCR, one entry per CDR3 protein. The sample includes some 230,000 distinct CDR3 sequences, over 20% seen only once; the top ten take about 18%. This sequence originates from a human donor in good health (CMV status not recorded). Some clones in this sample may be carry-over from other donors' samples. Sequencing was carried out using CD8+ T cells from PBMCs. The chain couples TRBV23-1 to TRBJ2-2; perhaps TRBD1 as D (6 bases). TRBV23-1 is sorted into the ORF group, with uncertain function. The CDR3 DNA sequence: TGCGCCAGCAGTCAATCTGAGGGCCAGGGGCGAAACACCGGGGAGCTGTTTTTT. Translating gives CASSQSEGQGRNTGELFF.